These T cell receptor beta chains were read from a single sample in a study of T-cell reconstitution after alpha-beta-depleted transplantation in children. TCRdb re-analysed the PCR reads in MiXCR, keeping a single row per CDR3 protein. The data hold about 300,000 distinct CDR3 sequences, with roughly 9.1% observed a single time. The input for sequencing was PBMCs, taken before TCRalphabeta/CD19-depleted stem cell transplant. These receptors were collected from a boy in the first two years of life with acute myeloid leukemia, due to receive a stem cell transplant. The CDR3 runs from the conserved cysteine through the conserved F or W. A D gene is named only where the DNA matches it firmly. The listing skips clone size in some rows; elsewhere it reads once, few, many or a size class.

CDR3 DNA: TGTGCCAGCAGCCCGCGGACAGATAGCAATCAGCCCCAGCATTTT
CDR3 protein: CASSPRTDSNQPQHF
J gene: TRBJ1-5
V gene: TRBV6-5
D gene: .
clone size: .

CDR3 DNA: TGTGCCAGCAGCTTAGGTCACCTTGAGGCTGAAGCTTTCTTT
CDR3 protein: CASSLGHLEAEAFF
J gene: TRBJ1-1
V gene: TRBV11-2
D gene: .
clone size: few

CDR3 DNA: TGCGCCAGCAGCAGCCGGGACAGGGGGATCAATGAGCAGTTCTTC
CDR3 protein: CASSSRDRGINEQFF
J gene: TRBJ2-1
V gene: TRBV5-1
D gene: TRBD1
clone size: many

CDR3 DNA: TGTGCCATCAGCGAGGGACAGGTCAACGAGCAGTACTTC
CDR3 protein: CAISEGQVNEQYF
J gene: TRBJ2-7
V gene: TRBV10-3
D gene: TRBD1
clone size: many

CDR3 DNA: TGTGCCAGCAGCCCAGGGGGGCTATGGGACAGGGGGAACGAGCAGTACTTC
CDR3 protein: CASSPGGLWDRGNEQYF
J gene: TRBJ2-7
V gene: TRBV7-2
D gene: TRBD1
clone size: many

CDR3 DNA: TGTGCCACCAGCAGAGCTCCCGGGACAAACACTGAAGCTTTCTTT
CDR3 protein: CATSRAPGTNTEAFF
J gene: TRBJ1-1
V gene: TRBV15
D gene: .
clone size: few

CDR3 DNA: TGTGCCAGCAGCTTAGGGGGACTAGGGTATTACAATGAGCAGTTCTTC
CDR3 protein: CASSLGGLGYYNEQFF
J gene: TRBJ2-1
V gene: TRBV7-8
D gene: TRBD2
clone size: many

CDR3 DNA: TGTGCCAGCAGCCCTAGTCCTGACAGGGGAGCTTTCTTT
CDR3 protein: CASSPSPDRGAFF
J gene: TRBJ1-1
V gene: TRBV7-2
D gene: TRBD1
clone size: many

CDR3 DNA: TGTGCCAGCAGTTTAGGACAGGGTCTCTTCTACGAGCAGTACTTC
CDR3 protein: CASSLGQGLFYEQYF
J gene: TRBJ2-7
V gene: TRBV12-3/TRBV12-4
D gene: TRBD1
clone size: many

CDR3 DNA: TGTGCCAGCAGCCCGGGACAGGGGGTCGATGAGCAGTTCTTC
CDR3 protein: CASSPGQGVDEQFF
J gene: TRBJ2-1
V gene: TRBV12-3/TRBV12-4
D gene: TRBD1
clone size: few

CDR3 DNA: TGCGCCAGCAGCTTGGAGACCGGGACAGGGGGCGGTGGCTACACCTTC
CDR3 protein: CASSLETGTGGGGYTF
J gene: TRBJ1-2
V gene: TRBV5-1
D gene: TRBD1
clone size: many

CDR3 DNA: TGTGCCAGCAGCTTAACCCGGGCGAATGAGCAGTTCTTC
CDR3 protein: CASSLTRANEQFF
J gene: TRBJ2-1
V gene: TRBV11-3
D gene: .
clone size: many

CDR3 DNA: TGTGCCAGCAGCTTAGCCATGGGACTTTCCTACGAGCAGTACTTC
CDR3 protein: CASSLAMGLSYEQYF
J gene: TRBJ2-7
V gene: TRBV7-2
D gene: .
clone size: .

CDR3 DNA: TGTGCCAGCTCACCATACGGCAGGGAGTGGGAGACCCAGTACTTC
CDR3 protein: CASSPYGREWETQYF
J gene: TRBJ2-5
V gene: TRBV18
D gene: .
clone size: few

CDR3 DNA: TGTGCCAGCAGTTACCTATTTGGAGGGAGCAATCAGCCCCAGCATTTT
CDR3 protein: CASSYLFGGSNQPQHF
J gene: TRBJ1-5
V gene: TRBV6-2/TRBV6-3
D gene: .
clone size: .

CDR3 DNA: TGTGCCAGCAGCCGAATCCGGGACGGGGCCTACGAGCAGTACTTC
CDR3 protein: CASSRIRDGAYEQYF
J gene: TRBJ2-7
V gene: TRBV6-1
D gene: .
clone size: few

CDR3 DNA: TGTGCCAGCAGCGCAGCCCTAGCCCCCCAAGAGACCCAGTACTTC
CDR3 protein: CASSAALAPQETQYF
J gene: TRBJ2-5
V gene: TRBV7-7
D gene: .
clone size: many

CDR3 DNA: TGCGCCAGCAGCTTTGGAGACGGGGAGCTGTTTTTT
CDR3 protein: CASSFGDGELFF
J gene: TRBJ2-2
V gene: TRBV5-1
D gene: .
clone size: many

CDR3 DNA: TGCGCCAGCAGCTTGATCGGGACTAGCGGGAGCCTATACACCGGGGAGCTGTTTTTT
CDR3 protein: CASSLIGTSGSLYTGELFF
J gene: TRBJ2-2
V gene: TRBV5-1
D gene: TRBD2
clone size: many

CDR3 DNA: TGTGCCAGCAGTCCCGGAGACAACACTGAAGCTTTCTTT
CDR3 protein: CASSPGDNTEAFF
J gene: TRBJ1-1
V gene: TRBV7-9
D gene: .
clone size: many

CDR3 DNA: TGTGCCAGCAGCCCCCGGCAGGGGGGTTACAATGAGCAGTTCTTC
CDR3 protein: CASSPRQGGYNEQFF
J gene: TRBJ2-1
V gene: TRBV7-3
D gene: .
clone size: many

CDR3 DNA: TGTGCCAGCAGCTACTTACACGGGGTAGATACGCAGTATTTT
CDR3 protein: CASSYLHGVDTQYF
J gene: TRBJ2-3
V gene: TRBV7-2
D gene: .
clone size: many

CDR3 DNA: TGTGCCAGCAGCTTAGCGGGTGACGCAGATACGCAGTATTTT
CDR3 protein: CASSLAGDADTQYF
J gene: TRBJ2-3
V gene: TRBV7-6
D gene: .
clone size: many

CDR3 DNA: TGTGCCAGCAGCCAACCTAAGACAGGGGATGACGAGCAGTACTTC
CDR3 protein: CASSQPKTGDDEQYF
J gene: TRBJ2-7
V gene: TRBV28
D gene: TRBD1
clone size: many

CDR3 DNA: TGTGCCACCAGTGATTTGCAACTAGCGGGAGCCGGGGAGCTGTTTTTT
CDR3 protein: CATSDLQLAGAGELFF
J gene: TRBJ2-2
V gene: TRBV24-1
D gene: TRBD2
clone size: many

CDR3 DNA: TGTGCCAGCAGCCTGAGACTAGCGGGGGGTCGTCGACAAGAGACCCAGTACTTC
CDR3 protein: CASSLRLAGGRRQETQYF
J gene: TRBJ2-5
V gene: TRBV11-1
D gene: TRBD2
clone size: .

CDR3 DNA: TGCGCCAGCAGCCTGGTAGGTGCGCGGGAGCGTGAGCAGTTCTTC
CDR3 protein: CASSLVGAREREQFF
J gene: TRBJ2-1
V gene: TRBV5-1
D gene: TRBD2
clone size: many

CDR3 DNA: TGCGCCAGCAGCCAAGATCTGCGGGGTGAGCAGTTCTTC
CDR3 protein: CASSQDLRGEQFF
J gene: TRBJ2-1
V gene: TRBV4-3
D gene: .
clone size: many

CDR3 DNA: TGTGCCAGCAGCGTAGGCTTGACGGGGGCCCTTAGCACAGATACGCAGTATTTT
CDR3 protein: CASSVGLTGALSTDTQYF
J gene: TRBJ2-3
V gene: TRBV9
D gene: .
clone size: .

CDR3 DNA: TGTGCCAGCAGCGTAGCGGTAAGCACAGATACGCAGTATTTT
CDR3 protein: CASSVAVSTDTQYF
J gene: TRBJ2-3
V gene: TRBV9
D gene: .
clone size: many

CDR3 DNA: TGTGCCAGCAGCTTGGAGCAGGGCACTAATGAAAAACTGTTTTTT
CDR3 protein: CASSLEQGTNEKLFF
J gene: TRBJ1-4
V gene: TRBV5-5
D gene: .
clone size: many

CDR3 DNA: TGCAGTGCTAGAGATGCCAACAGGGGGTCTAACGAGCAGTACTTC
CDR3 protein: CSARDANRGSNEQYF
J gene: TRBJ2-7
V gene: TRBV20-1
D gene: TRBD1
clone size: many

CDR3 DNA: TGTGCCAGCAGCCAAGGGTCCGCCGGGGGGGTCCAAGAGACCCAGTACTTC
CDR3 protein: CASSQGSAGGVQETQYF
J gene: TRBJ2-5
V gene: TRBV4-2
D gene: TRBD2
clone size: few

CDR3 DNA: TGCAGTGCTAGAGATCGTTGGGAGGGCTATGGCTACACCTTC
CDR3 protein: CSARDRWEGYGYTF
J gene: TRBJ1-2
V gene: TRBV20-1
D gene: .
clone size: .

CDR3 DNA: TGCAGCGTAGGGACAGGGGCAGGATTCTACGAGCAGTACTTC
CDR3 protein: CSVGTGAGFYEQYF
J gene: TRBJ2-7
V gene: TRBV29-1
D gene: TRBD1
clone size: many

CDR3 DNA: TGTGCCAGCAAGGAACAGGTTAACACCGGGGAGCTGTTTTTT
CDR3 protein: CASKEQVNTGELFF
J gene: TRBJ2-2
V gene: TRBV28
D gene: .
clone size: many

CDR3 DNA: TGTGCCATCAGCGCCGGGACAGCCTCCTACGAGCAGTACTTC
CDR3 protein: CAISAGTASYEQYF
J gene: TRBJ2-7
V gene: TRBV10-3
D gene: TRBD1
clone size: many

CDR3 DNA: TGTGCCATCAGTGACAAGGGCGGGGGCAATCAGCCCCAGCATTTT
CDR3 protein: CAISDKGGGNQPQHF
J gene: TRBJ1-5
V gene: TRBV10-3
D gene: .
clone size: .

CDR3 DNA: TGTGCCAGCAGCTCCTTCAGCGGGGGCTCCTACAATGAGCAGTTCTTC
CDR3 protein: CASSSFSGGSYNEQFF
J gene: TRBJ2-1
V gene: TRBV7-8
D gene: TRBD2
clone size: few

CDR3 DNA: TGTGCCAGCAGCTTTGGTTCCCGGTTGGAGGAGACCCAGTACTTC
CDR3 protein: CASSFGSRLEETQYF
J gene: TRBJ2-5
V gene: TRBV11-2
D gene: .
clone size: .